This record looks at one T cell receptor (beta chain) sequence and its context. This sample is drawn from a study of blood T cell repertoires in COVID-19. Looking at the study overall: From T cells, B-cell-depleted T cells, or PBMCs came the material, which was cDNA or gDNA.

Per the study methods: How many nucleated cells were present was estimated from reference gene primer amplification. The protocol was immunoSEQ multiplex PCR, while the TCRdb copy is restricted to in-frame clones and leaves out a portion. The DNA was the basis for D and trimming; V, J and clone size are from that table. The profile covers roughly 92,000 clones, with 90% appearing a single time and roughly 4.5% taken by the ten largest. The source is a woman older than 75 with active or convalescent COVID-19. Sequencing input: peripheral blood.

The CDR3 loop is CASSLLTTTLNQPQHF. CDR3 sequence (DNA): TGTGCCAGTAGCTTATTAACGACAACCCTCAATCAGCCCCAGCATTTT. This chain joins TRBV19 and TRBJ1-5, with D unresolved. CDR3 length: 16 amino acids. Trimming removed 6 bases from V and 3 bases from J, with 18 bases in between. From germline, CDR1 is LNHDA and CDR2 SQIVND (reference sequence). Complete variable domain (other parts from reference TRBV19 and TRBJ1-5): DGGITQSPKYLFRKEGQNVTLSCEQNLNHDAMYWYRQDPGQGLRLIYYSQIVNDFQKGDIAEGYSVSREKKESFPLTVTSAQKNPTAFYLCASSLLTTTLNQPQHFGDGTRLSIL.